Listed below are T cell receptor beta chains from one sample, sequenced in a study of T-cell reconstitution after alpha-beta-depleted transplantation in children. TCRdb re-called the PCR reads through MiXCR, storing one row per CDR3 protein. The sample has about 98,000 distinct CDR3 sequences; about a quarter are singletons. This material consisted of PBMCs, taken before TCRalphabeta/CD19-depleted stem cell transplant. The receptors originated from a boy under 10 years old with acute lymphoblastic leukemia, due to receive a stem cell transplant. The CDR3 runs from the conserved cysteine through the conserved F or W. The D gene is left open where the match is weak. Size values are once, few and many counts, or a class for expanded clones, and some rows have none.

medium-sized	TRBJ2-3	-	TRBV28	CASSYSATSTDTQYF	TGTGCCAGCAGCTATAGTGCCACTAGCACAGATACGCAGTATTTT
-	TRBJ2-1	-	TRBV28	CASSYPDINEQFF	TGTGCCAGCAGTTACCCGGATATCAATGAGCAGTTCTTC
few	TRBJ2-2	-	TRBV5-1	CASSLFDRTGELFF	TGCGCCAGCAGCTTGTTTGACCGCACCGGGGAGCTGTTTTTT
few	TRBJ2-3	-	TRBV28	CASRDLKPGSSTDTQYF	TGTGCCAGCAGGGATCTTAAACCTGGGTCTAGCACAGATACGCAGTATTTT
few	TRBJ1-2	-	TRBV7-9	CASSAFRGFYGYTF	TGTGCCAGCAGCGCGTTCCGGGGTTTCTATGGCTACACCTTC
-	TRBJ2-1	TRBD2	TRBV5-1	CASSLGLGTSGIYEQFF	TGCGCCAGCAGCTTGGGCCTCGGGACTAGCGGGATCTATGAGCAGTTCTTC
-	TRBJ2-1	-	TRBV12-3/TRBV12-4	CASSSFGGASYNEQFF	TGTGCCAGCAGTTCGTTCGGAGGGGCCTCCTACAATGAGCAGTTCTTC
-	TRBJ2-1	-	TRBV20-1	CSASLSSYNEQFF	TGCAGTGCTAGTCTAAGCTCCTACAATGAGCAGTTCTTC
few	TRBJ2-1	TRBD1	TRBV15	CATTGQGGFNNEQFF	TGTGCCACCACCGGACAGGGGGGATTTAACAATGAGCAGTTCTTC
-	TRBJ2-1	TRBD1	TRBV7-2	CASSLGTGFAYNEQFF	TGTGCCAGCAGCTTAGGGACAGGGTTCGCCTACAATGAGCAGTTCTTC
few	TRBJ2-3	TRBD2	TRBV5-6	CASSLSLAGGPSTDTQYF	TGTGCCAGCAGCTTGTCACTAGCGGGAGGTCCTAGCACAGATACGCAGTATTTT
few	TRBJ2-3	-	TRBV6-6	CASRIAEPDTQYF	TGTGCCAGCAGGATAGCGGAGCCAGATACGCAGTATTTT
-	TRBJ1-1	-	TRBV29-1	CSAAGQVDYEAFF	TGCAGCGCCGCAGGCCAGGTGGATTATGAAGCTTTCTTT
many	TRBJ2-3	-	TRBV7-8	CASSYGLDTQYF	TGTGCCAGCAGCTATGGGTTAGATACGCAGTATTTT
-	TRBJ2-2	TRBD2	TRBV12-3/TRBV12-4	CASSWTSHGTGELFF	TGTGCCAGCAGTTGGACTAGCCATGGCACCGGGGAGCTGTTTTTT
few	TRBJ1-5	-	TRBV30	CAYNRGNQPQHF	TGTGCCTACAACAGGGGCAATCAGCCCCAGCATTTT
-	TRBJ2-3	-	TRBV4-1	CASSQRGIPTDTQYF	TGCGCCAGCAGCCAGCGCGGTATTCCCACAGATACGCAGTATTTT
-	TRBJ1-2	-	TRBV5-6	CASNGWGTYGYTF	TGTGCCAGCAACGGTTGGGGTACCTACGGCTACACCTTC
many	TRBJ1-2	TRBD1	TRBV3-1	CASSHMDRVSGYTF	TGTGCCAGCAGCCATATGGACAGGGTGTCCGGCTACACCTTC
few	TRBJ2-5	TRBD1	TRBV7-9	CASSLAGGDVQETQYF	TGTGCCAGCAGCTTAGCAGGGGGCGATGTTCAAGAGACCCAGTACTTC
-	TRBJ1-1	-	TRBV9	CASSVAGGGLNTEAFF	TGTGCCAGCAGCGTAGCTGGCGGGGGTCTGAACACTGAAGCTTTCTTT
-	TRBJ2-1	-	TRBV5-1	CASSPPESDEQFF	TGCGCCAGCAGCCCGCCCGAGTCGGATGAGCAGTTCTTC
-	TRBJ2-2	TRBD1	TRBV20-1	CSARDRGPRGTGELFF	TGCAGTGCTAGAGATCGGGGACCCAGGGGGACCGGGGAGCTGTTTTTT
few	TRBJ2-5	-	TRBV7-8	CASSPLRVPETQYF	TGTGCCAGCAGCCCATTAAGGGTCCCAGAGACCCAGTACTTC
few	TRBJ2-2	-	TRBV20-1	CSARVPRGTHTGELFF	TGCAGTGCTAGAGTCCCCAGAGGGACTCACACCGGGGAGCTGTTTTTT
-	TRBJ1-2	-	TRBV28	CASSLFWDRGESNYGYTF	TGTGCCAGCAGTTTATTCTGGGACCGGGGTGAATCAAACTATGGCTACACCTTC
-	TRBJ2-7	-	TRBV30	CAWSVGGKVYEQYF	TGTGCCTGGAGTGTCGGCGGGAAAGTTTACGAGCAGTACTTC
-	TRBJ1-2	TRBD1	TRBV20-1	CSALGQGQEKYGYTF	TGCAGTGCTCTAGGGCAGGGACAGGAGAAGTATGGCTACACCTTC
-	TRBJ2-7	TRBD2	TRBV20-1	CSARRTSGYEQYF	TGCAGTGCTCGCCGGACTAGCGGATACGAGCAGTACTTC
many	TRBJ2-1	TRBD1	TRBV7-3	CASSPRRTGDNEQFF	TGTGCCAGCAGCCCCCGCCGGACAGGGGACAATGAGCAGTTCTTC
-	TRBJ2-1	-	TRBV9	CASSGGQHNEQFF	TGTGCCAGCAGCGGAGGGCAACACAATGAGCAGTTCTTC
-	TRBJ2-7	-	TRBV28	CASSHQREQYF	TGTGCCAGCAGTCACCAGCGGGAGCAGTACTTC
-	TRBJ2-5	TRBD1	TRBV29-1	CSVHQGVNTQYF	TGCAGCGTTCACCAGGGGGTCAATACCCAGTACTTC
once	TRBJ1-2	-	TRBV30	CAWSVSEANYGYTF	TGTGCCTGGAGTGTATCCGAGGCTAACTATGGCTACACCTTC
-	TRBJ2-3	-	TRBV12-3/TRBV12-4	CASSLSAGRTDTQYF	TGTGCCAGCAGTTTGTCGGCGGGACGCACAGATACGCAGTATTTT
many	TRBJ1-1	-	TRBV3-1	CASSQSTGPEAFF	TGTGCCAGCAGCCAGTCGACGGGGCCTGAAGCTTTCTTT
-	TRBJ2-1	-	TRBV29-1	CSVDGQGSYDEQFF	TGCAGCGTTGATGGGCAGGGGAGTTACGATGAGCAGTTCTTC
-	TRBJ2-5	-	TRBV24-1	CATSDGSPKLETQYF	TGTGCCACCAGTGATGGGTCTCCAAAGTTGGAGACCCAGTACTTC
few	TRBJ2-4	TRBD2	TRBV6-1	CASRRTSGSVQNIQYF	TGTGCCAGCAGACGGACTAGCGGGAGTGTCCAAAACATTCAGTACTTC
many	TRBJ2-3	-	TRBV7-9	CASSLPLTAPSGDTQYF	TGTGCCAGCAGCTTACCCCTGACAGCCCCCTCGGGAGATACGCAGTATTTT
-	TRBJ2-7	-	TRBV4-1	CASSQEGESGTYEQYF	TGCGCCAGCAGCCAAGAAGGGGAATCGGGAACCTACGAGCAGTACTTC
-	TRBJ1-6	-	TRBV6-1	CASRPDRTLGPLHF	TGTGCCAGCAGACCCGACAGGACCTTGGGACCCCTCCACTTT
few	TRBJ2-1	TRBD1	TRBV30	CAWGKLDRADNEQFF	TGTGCCTGGGGGAAACTGGACAGGGCGGACAATGAGCAGTTCTTC
few	TRBJ1-2	-	TRBV29-1	CSVRNSGNYGYTF	TGCAGCGTTAGAAACAGTGGGAACTATGGCTACACCTTC
few	TRBJ2-1	-	TRBV29-1	CSVEDREMRFF	TGCAGCGTTGAAGATCGGGAGATGCGGTTCTTC
-	TRBJ2-3	-	TRBV12-3/TRBV12-4	CASSLASYTRADTQYF	TGTGCCAGCAGTTTAGCGTCGTATACAAGGGCAGATACGCAGTATTTT
few	TRBJ2-3	-	TRBV4-3	CASSQDSGSSTDTQYF	TGCGCCAGCAGCCAAGATTCCGGGTCTAGCACAGATACGCAGTATTTT
-	TRBJ2-1	-	TRBV27	CASSLSSYFGVGYNEQFF	TGTGCCAGCAGTTTATCTTCTTATTTCGGAGTGGGCTACAATGAGCAGTTCTTC
few	TRBJ1-1	-	TRBV5-1	CASSLDFARTEAFF	TGCGCCAGCAGCTTGGACTTTGCACGCACTGAAGCTTTCTTT
-	TRBJ2-1	-	TRBV14	CASSQDRTYTTREQFF	TGTGCCAGCAGCCAAGATAGGACTTACACGACGAGAGAGCAGTTCTTC
-	TRBJ2-7	TRBD1	TRBV7-9	CASSGGQGASYEQYF	TGTGCCAGCAGCGGAGGACAGGGGGCGTCCTACGAGCAGTACTTC
few	TRBJ2-2	TRBD2	TRBV29-1	CSVEGEGAGEFSTGELFF	TGCAGCGTTGAGGGGGAGGGAGCGGGAGAATTTAGCACCGGGGAGCTGTTTTTT
few	TRBJ2-2	TRBD2	TRBV28	CASRGTSGRVGTTGELFF	TGTGCCAGCAGAGGGACTAGCGGGAGGGTAGGGACTACCGGGGAGCTGTTTTTT
few	TRBJ2-1	-	TRBV2	CASSEAGSGGGAYVF	TGTGCCAGCAGTGAAGCGGGTTCTGGCGGAGGGGCATACGTCTTC
-	TRBJ1-1	-	TRBV5-1	CASSLEGQIRITEAFF	TGCGCCAGCAGCTTGGAAGGACAGATCCGAATCACTGAAGCTTTCTTT
-	TRBJ2-1	TRBD2	TRBV12-3/TRBV12-4	CASSHGLAANNEQFF	TGTGCCAGCAGCCATGGACTAGCGGCAAACAATGAGCAGTTCTTC